The 25 T cell receptor beta chains listed next were all sequenced from one sample in a study of identical twins. TCRdb reprocessed the 5' RACE reads with MiXCR, giving one entry per CDR3 protein. Of about 890,000 distinct CDR3 sequences listed, around an eighth were seen once; the top ten hold 1.5% to 2%. These data also featured in a second study, about yellow fever vaccine responses in identical twins.

Sequencing was carried out using PBMCs. The receptors stem from a woman aged 18-29 years in good health.

In the case of this clonotype: At one end the junction does not follow the germline gene, possibly because of a read error. V and J are TRBV9 and TRBJ2-5; 11 bases agree with TRBD2. This CDR3 has 15 amino acids. Germline V gene lookup returns CDR1 SGDLS and CDR2 YYNGEE. This CDR3 reads CASSEIAGGLETHYF. The DNA of the CDR3 is TGTGCCAGCAGCGAAATAGCGGGGGGGCTTGAGACCCATTACTTC.

This clonotype was recorded a few times. CDR3 nucleotides: TGCAGTGCTAGAGATCGGGGAAACTACAATGAGCAGTTCTTC. Protein product: CSARDRGNYNEQFF. The J gene is TRBJ2-1, the V gene TRBV20-1, with D tentatively TRBD2 (5 bases). The CDR3 has 14 residues. Germline CDR1 DFQATT, CDR2 SNEGSKA (reference sequence). With 0 bases removed from V and 3 bases from J, the gap between germline ends came to 9 bases.

The chain employs TRBV20-1 and TRBJ2-2; TRBD1 is a possible D gene (6 bases). The CDR3 is made up of 16 amino acids. V lost 0 bases and J 12 bases, leaving 23 bases between the germline ends. Germline CDR1 is DFQATT and CDR2 is SNEGSKA (reference sequence). DNA for the CDR3: TGCAGTGCTAGAGATCCCAGGGGCAGCGGAAGAGGGAAGCTGTTTTTT. This sequence encodes CSARDPRGSGRGKLFF.

The chain combines TRBV27 with TRBJ1-5; 9 positions agree with TRBD1. The CDR3 contains 21 residues. Germline values: CDR1 MNHEY, CDR2 SMNVEV (reference sequence). V dropped 3 bases and J dropped 0; count of bases not matched to a gene: 18. CDR3 sequence: CASSFCRSDRGGPNSNQPQHF. The CDR3 DNA reads TGTGCCAGCAGTTTTTGCCGGTCGGACAGGGGTGGGCCAAATAGCAATCAGCCCCAGCATTTT.

This clonotype turned up a few times. CDR3 in amino acids: CASRKAGGLTDTQYF. CDR3 nucleotides: TGTGCCAGCAGGAAAGCGGGGGGGCTCACAGATACGCAGTATTTT. The J gene is TRBJ2-3, the V gene TRBV11-2; 10 positions match TRBD2. The germline V gene has CDR1 SGHAT and CDR2 FQNNGV. V lost 6 bases to trimming and J lost 2 bases; unmatched junction nucleotides: 5. This CDR3 has 15 residues.

The V call is TRBV3-1, the J call TRBJ2-1, with TRBD1 matching over 10 bases. This CDR3 contains 15 residues. With V trimmed by 3 bases and J by 7 bases, 6 bases remained unmatched. Germline values: CDR1 LGHDT, CDR2 YNNKEL (reference sequence). The CDR3 reads CASSQEGQGMNEQFF. CDR3 DNA sequence: TGTGCCAGCAGCCAGGAGGGACAGGGGATGAATGAGCAGTTCTTC.

The sample holds a few counts of this clonotype. The CDR3 reads CATRDSGQGSGGYTF. As DNA, the CDR3 is TGTGCCACCAGGGACTCAGGACAGGGATCGGGTGGCTACACCTTC. J is TRBJ1-2 and V is TRBV15; 8 bases are a match to TRBD1. Germline V gene data show CDR1 as LNHNV and CDR2 as YYDKDF (reference sequence). The CDR3 has 15 residues. Trimming at V came to 6 bases and at J to 7 bases, leaving 13 bases not matched to a gene. Variable domain in full (rest from reference TRBV15 and TRBJ1-2): DAMVIQNPRYQVTQFGKPVTLSCSQTLNHNVMYWYQQKSSQAPKLLFHYYDKDFNNEADTPDNFQSRRPNTSFCFLDIRSPGLGDTAMYLCATRDSGQGSGGYTFGSGTRLTVV.

This clonotype was seen only a few times. The CDR3 coding sequence is TGTGCCAGCAAAAATTCCGGGACAGAATTCTATGGCTACACCTTC. This gives the protein CASKNSGTEFYGYTF. The V and J genes are TRBV27 and TRBJ1-2; 7 nucleotides line up with TRBD1. The CDR3 spans 15 residues. The germline CDR1 and CDR2 sequences are MNHEY and SMNVEV (reference sequence). V dropped 7 bases and J dropped 4; count of bases not matched to a gene: 12.

This clonotype was recorded many times. The chain carries TRBV7-9 and TRBJ1-2; perhaps TRBD1 as D (5 bases). The CDR3 is 13 amino acids. The V and J ends lost 5 bases and 4 bases respectively, with 11 bases between them. Germline CDR1 SEHNR, CDR2 FQNEAQ (reference sequence). CDR3 sequence (DNA): TGTGCCAGCAGCACCACTACAGGCTATGGCTACACCTTC. It encodes CASSTTTGYGYTF.

The chain recombines TRBV6-5 with TRBJ2-2; 8 bases map to TRBD1. The CDR3 is 14 residues long. J gave up 7 bases and V 4 bases, and 5 bases lay outside the gene matches. In germline, CDR1 is MNHEY, CDR2 SVGAGI. CDR3 sequence reads: CASSWQGADGELFF. The CDR3 region has the DNA TGTGCCAGCAGTTGGCAGGGGGCTGACGGGGAGCTGTTTTTT.

This clonotype was seen a few times. The genes are TRBV12-3 or TRBV12-4 and TRBJ2-1, with D perhaps matching TRBD2 (7 bases). Trimming pared 5 bases from V and 3 bases from J, leaving 17 bases between. The CDR3 is 16 amino acids. CDR3 sequence reads: CASSRGASGFYNEQFF. The CDR3 bases are TGTGCCAGCAGTCGGGGGGCTAGCGGCTTCTACAATGAGCAGTTCTTC.

This clonotype was observed a few times. The chain uses TRBV27 and TRBJ2-7, with D perhaps TRBD2 (6 bases). Germline CDR1 and CDR2: MNHEY and SMNVEV (reference sequence). The CDR3 consists of 16 residues. The ends were cut back, 6 bases at V and 5 bases at J, with 23 bases in the middle. The CDR3 spells CASRRGAPSPANEQYF. In nucleotides, the CDR3 is TGTGCCAGCAGGCGGGGCGCACCGAGTCCAGCGAACGAGCAGTACTTC.

This clonotype was seen repeatedly, ten times or more. The rearrangement links TRBV12-3 or TRBV12-4 to TRBJ1-2; 7 bases match TRBD1. The CDR3 consists of 14 residues. V was pared by 6 bases and J by 3 bases, with 7 bases of the junction left unmatched. The CDR3, as DNA: TGTGCCAGCAGCACACAGGGGTATCACTATGGCTACACCTTC. Protein product: CASSTQGYHYGYTF.

This clonotype was recorded many times. This rearrangement joins TRBV6-1 to TRBJ2-1; D gene ambiguous. CDR1 is MNHNS and CDR2 is SASEGT in the germline V gene. The CDR3 length is 14 residues. V was trimmed by 7 bases and J by 0 bases, leaving 10 bases between them. The CDR3: CASTDWTSYNEQFF. For the CDR3, the DNA is TGTGCCAGCACCGACTGGACCTCCTACAATGAGCAGTTCTTC.

V gene TRBV11-1 combines with J gene TRBJ2-2, with a weak D call TRBD2 (6 bases). Germline V gene lookup returns CDR1 SGHAT and CDR2 FQDESV (reference sequence). The V end lost 0 bases, the J end lost 1 base, and 9 bases lay between the germline ends. This CDR3 has 16 residues. In DNA form, the CDR3 reads TGTGCCAGCAGCTTAGCGGGAGGCAAGAACACCGGGGAGCTGTTTTTT. Protein product: CASSLAGGKNTGELFF.

V usage is TRBV4-1 and J usage is TRBJ2-7; 7 positions agree with TRBD2. V lost 4 bases, J lost 2 bases, and 17 bases stayed unmatched. The germline V gene encodes CDR1 MGHRA and CDR2 YSYEKL. The CDR3 runs to 18 residues. In DNA, the CDR3 is TGCGCCAGCAGCCTAGAAAGTTCTTTGGCGGGAGTCACCTACGAGCAGTACTTC. Translating gives CASSLESSLAGVTYEQYF.

As concerns this clonotype: The junction and the germline gene differ at one end; a read error may be behind it. The CDR3 is CRARRQEWGDTQYF. In DNA form, the CDR3 reads TGCAGAGCTAGACGACAGGAATGGGGGGATACGCAGTATTTT. This chain connects TRBV20-1 to TRBJ2-3, with a possible D match to TRBD1 (6 bases). The CDR3 has 14 amino acids. The germline V gene encodes CDR1 DFQATT and CDR2 SNEGSKA (reference sequence).

This clonotype was seen ten or more times. The V and J genes are TRBV24-1 and TRBJ1-2, with D hard to call. From germline, CDR1 is KGHDR and CDR2 SFDVKD. The CDR3 totals 13 residues. Trimming took off 0 bases at V and 6 bases at J, with 7 bases between the two ends. The CDR3 region has the DNA TGTGCCACCAGTGATTTGCAAGGAGATGGCTACACCTTC. It codes for CATSDLQGDGYTF.

This clonotype has more than one count but fewer than ten. The chain recombines TRBV20-1 with TRBJ2-5; D is undetermined. The V gene's germline CDR1 is DFQATT and CDR2 SNEGSKA (reference sequence). This CDR3 has 12 amino acids. Between the trimmed V and J ends, which lost 1 base and 4 bases, there was a span of 7 bases. In DNA form, the CDR3 reads TGCAGTGCTAGAGCCCCCCCAGAGACCCAGTACTTC. This gives the protein CSARAPPETQYF.

The rearrangement joins TRBV4-1 to TRBJ2-5; 13 bases match TRBD2. This CDR3 comprises 16 residues. CDR1 is MGHRA, CDR2 YSYEKL, per germline. V lost 1 base to trimming and J lost 4 bases; unmatched junction nucleotides: 3. CDR3 amino acids: CASSQGTSGGPETQYF. The CDR3 DNA reads TGCGCCAGCAGCCAAGGGACTAGCGGGGGCCCAGAGACCCAGTACTTC.

The chain links TRBV28 to TRBJ2-3, with D unclear. From germline, CDR1 is MDHEN and CDR2 SYDVKM. The V and J ends lost 8 bases and 5 bases respectively, with 23 bases between them. CDR3 length: 16 residues. The DNA of the CDR3 is TGTGCCAGCGGGAAAAGGGCCCTTTCCCCACAAGATACGCAGTATTTT. It codes for CASGKRALSPQDTQYF.

This clonotype was seen only a few times. V is TRBV20-1 and J is TRBJ2-3, with D hard to call. With 6 bases removed from V and 4 bases from J, the gap between germline ends came to 14 bases. Germline V gives CDR1 DFQATT, CDR2 SNEGSKA (reference sequence). The CDR3 loop spans 13 amino acids. The CDR3 sequence: CSAAVRAADTQYF. The CDR3 DNA sequence: TGCAGTGCCGCAGTAAGGGCCGCAGATACGCAGTATTTT.

This clonotype has more than one count but fewer than ten. This chain joins TRBV7-8 and TRBJ2-5, with TRBD1 identical over 8 bases. With V trimmed by 5 bases and J by 4 bases, 12 bases remained unmatched. The germline gives CDR1 SGHVS, CDR2 FQNEAQ. CDR3 length equals 16 residues. The CDR3 DNA sequence: TGTGCCAGCAGCGCACGTCGACAGGGGCCGGGAGAGACCCAGTACTTC. This encodes CASSARRQGPGETQYF.

This clonotype has ten or more counts. The J gene is TRBJ2-1, the V gene TRBV5-1, with D perhaps matching TRBD1 or TRBD2 (7 bases each). V was shortened by 1 base and J by 5 bases, with 16 bases between the two germline ends. CDR1 and CDR2 from the germline V gene are SGHRS and YFSETQ. The CDR3 sequence is 16 residues long. The CDR3 loop is CASSLKGASGNNEQFF. The CDR3, as DNA: TGCGCCAGCAGCTTGAAGGGGGCTAGCGGTAACAATGAGCAGTTCTTC.

This chain joins TRBV5-1 and TRBJ2-3; TRBD1 matches at 8 bases. V lost 4 bases and J lost 3; bases outside the gene matches: 10. The CDR3 has 16 residues. CDR1 is SGHRS and CDR2 is YFSETQ in the germline V gene. CDR3 sequence reads: CASSPESRGLTDTQYF. CDR3 coding DNA: TGCGCCAGCAGCCCGGAAAGCAGGGGGCTTACAGATACGCAGTATTTT. The entire variable domain, with the rest obtained from reference TRBV5-1 and TRBJ2-3, is as follows: KAGVTQTPRYLIKTRGQQVTLSCSPISGHRSVSWYQQTPGQGLQFLFEYFSETQRNKGNFPGRFSGRQFSNSRSEMNVSTLELGDSALYLCASSPESRGLTDTQYFGPGTRLTVL.